This T cell receptor beta chain originates from a study of T cells after yellow fever vaccination. Findings and limits, study-wide: The appearance of a small share of clonotypes in both CD4 and CD8 compartments was observed. Subsequent booster samples again held most clones from primary vaccination (nearly 98% CD4, just under 90% CD8). The study noted that FACS-sorted repertoires could contain abundant clonotypes contaminating from the bulk population.

In its sample, this clonotype was seen many times. Its antigen is not known. TCRdb passed the 5' RACE reads through MiXCR, listing each CDR3 protein once. The data contain fewer than 500,000 distinct CDR3 sequences, around 20% of them singletons. The length of the CDR3 is 14 residues. Germline CDR1 reads SGHTA; CDR2 reads FQGTGA. The V end was cut by 5 bases, the J end by 3 bases, with 13 bases between. The material sequenced was PBMCs, taken before the yellow fever booster vaccination. The rearrangement uses TRBV7-3 and TRBJ1-1, with D possibly TRBD1 on 5 matching bases. The sequence came from a man aged 18 to 29 who received the YFV17D yellow fever vaccine. The CDR3 coding sequence is TGTGCCAGCAGCCCCGGTGGGGGATACACTGAAGCTTTCTTT. Residues: CASSPGGGYTEAFF.